This T cell receptor beta chain was found in a study of graft-versus-host responses after intestinal transplantation. Study-wide context: All recipients were transplanted with multivisceral, liver-intestinal, or isolated intestinal grafts. Anti-thymocyte globulin served as induction for all recipients, who then took tacrolimus and steroids for about three years.

Here immunoSEQ multiplex PCR was the method, and the copy in TCRdb shows in-frame clones only, minus some. Of over 85,000 clones listed, 85% to 95% are singletons. This CDR3 is built from 16 residues. V shed 2 bases and J shed 0 bases, with 11 bases lying between them. Per the germline V gene, CDR1 is MNHNY and CDR2 is SVGAGI (reference sequence). Remarks on this clone: Its antigen is not identified.

Whole-study findings and limits: The presence of high graft-versus-host to host-versus-graft clonal ratios in allografts characterized patients with graft-donor T cell macrochimerism. Early after transplant, HvG declines were associated with peak levels of circulating GvH clones.

The sequence derives from a human donor who received an intestinal transplant. The sequencing here drew on unstimulated CD8+ T cells sorted from spleen or lymph node cells, taken before intestinal transplant. The chain employs TRBV6-6 and TRBJ2-4, with D possibly TRBD2 on 7 matching bases. The CDR3 spells CASSYPGGQAKNIQYF. Written as DNA, the CDR3 is TGTGCCAGCAGTTACCCCGGGGGGCAAGCCAAAAACATTCAGTACTTC.